A selection of T cell receptor beta chains follows, all from one sample in a study of cytomegalovirus exposure and HLA in healthy donors. Libraries were prepared by immunoSEQ multiplex PCR; TCRdb keeps only in-frame clonotypes and omits some of them. There are about 150,000 clones in the sample; 50% to 75% occur only once, and 5.5% to 9% lies in the top ten. The sequenced sample was PBMCs. All receptors derive from a woman between 55 and 75 years old in good health and CMV-seropositive. Each CDR3 is given with its conserved first and last residue. Fields, in order: V gene, J gene, clone size, D gene, CDR3 DNA, CDR3 protein. D genes are given only for firm matches. Clone size appears in some rows only: once, few, many, or a class for an expanded clone.

v_gene: TRBV18; j_gene: TRBJ2-3; abundance: .; d_gene: .; CDR3nt: TGTGCCAGCTCATCTAGGACAGGCACAGATACGCAGTATTTT; CDR3aa: CASSSRTGTDTQYF
v_gene: TRBV6-5; j_gene: TRBJ2-1; abundance: .; d_gene: .; CDR3nt: TGTGCCAGCAGTTACTCTAGCGACAATGAGCAGTTCTTC; CDR3aa: CASSYSSDNEQFF
v_gene: TRBV7-3; j_gene: TRBJ2-1; abundance: .; d_gene: .; CDR3nt: TGTGCCAGCAGCTTAACCCCGAGCTCCTACAATGAGCAGTTCTTC; CDR3aa: CASSLTPSSYNEQFF
v_gene: TRBV7-9; j_gene: TRBJ1-2; abundance: .; d_gene: TRBD1; CDR3nt: TGTGCCAGCAGCTACGGACAGGCCTATGGCTACACCTTC; CDR3aa: CASSYGQAYGYTF
v_gene: TRBV9; j_gene: TRBJ1-1; abundance: .; d_gene: TRBD1; CDR3nt: TGTGCCAGCAGCGAGACAGGGGTGGGGACTGAAGCTTTCTTT; CDR3aa: CASSETGVGTEAFF
v_gene: TRBV28; j_gene: TRBJ1-2; abundance: few; d_gene: .; CDR3nt: TGTGCCAGCAGTTTACAGACAGTTTCCCGCTTCTATGGCTACACCTTC; CDR3aa: CASSLQTVSRFYGYTF
v_gene: TRBV15; j_gene: TRBJ2-1; abundance: few; d_gene: TRBD2; CDR3nt: TGTGCCACCAGGTTAGCGGGAAACAATGAGCAGTTCTTC; CDR3aa: CATRLAGNNEQFF
v_gene: TRBV28; j_gene: TRBJ2-1; abundance: once; d_gene: TRBD1; CDR3nt: TGTGCCAGCGCCCCAGGGGGCTCCTACAATGAGCAGTTCTTC; CDR3aa: CASAPGGSYNEQFF
v_gene: TRBV10-3; j_gene: TRBJ2-7; abundance: .; d_gene: TRBD2; CDR3nt: TGTGCCATCAGGGCCGGGACTAGCGGAAACTACGAGCAGTACTTC; CDR3aa: CAIRAGTSGNYEQYF
v_gene: TRBV2; j_gene: TRBJ1-2; abundance: .; d_gene: .; CDR3nt: TGTGCCAGCAGTGAACAGACTAACTATGGCTACACCTTC; CDR3aa: CASSEQTNYGYTF
v_gene: TRBV7-3; j_gene: TRBJ2-3; abundance: .; d_gene: TRBD2; CDR3nt: TGTGCCAGCAGCCGTGGACTAGCGGGACTCACAGATACGCAGTATTTT; CDR3aa: CASSRGLAGLTDTQYF
v_gene: TRBV2; j_gene: TRBJ2-2; abundance: .; d_gene: TRBD2; CDR3nt: TGTGCCAGCAGTACCAGGACTAGCGGGAGGGTGGACACCGGGGAGCTGTTTTTT; CDR3aa: CASSTRTSGRVDTGELFF
v_gene: TRBV6-6; j_gene: TRBJ2-1; abundance: few; d_gene: TRBD1; CDR3nt: TGTGCCAGCAGGGAGACAGGGGGCGGGGAAGAGCAGTTCTTC; CDR3aa: CASRETGGGEEQFF
v_gene: TRBV6-6; j_gene: TRBJ2-7; abundance: .; d_gene: TRBD1; CDR3nt: TGTGCCAGCAGTTTCGGGACAGGGGCCTACGAGCAGTACTTC; CDR3aa: CASSFGTGAYEQYF
v_gene: TRBV11-2; j_gene: TRBJ2-5; abundance: .; d_gene: TRBD1; CDR3nt: TGTGCCAGCAGCTACAGGGGAGAGACCCAGTACTTC; CDR3aa: CASSYRGETQYF
v_gene: TRBV6-6; j_gene: TRBJ1-4; abundance: .; d_gene: .; CDR3nt: TGTGCCAGCAAGAGCCGGCAGGATGAAAAACTGTTTTTT; CDR3aa: CASKSRQDEKLFF
v_gene: TRBV20-1; j_gene: TRBJ1-1; abundance: .; d_gene: .; CDR3nt: TGCAGTGCTAGGGCCCCGACTGAAGCTTTCTTT; CDR3aa: CSARAPTEAFF
v_gene: TRBV5-6; j_gene: TRBJ2-7; abundance: .; d_gene: TRBD2; CDR3nt: TGTGCCAGCAGCGGGACTAGCGGAAGCTACGAGCAGTACTTC; CDR3aa: CASSGTSGSYEQYF
v_gene: TRBV6-5; j_gene: TRBJ1-1; abundance: once; d_gene: .; CDR3nt: TGTGCCAGCAGTTACTCCCCCGAGGGGGGGTTCACTGAAGCTTTCTTT; CDR3aa: CASSYSPEGGFTEAFF
v_gene: TRBV5-1; j_gene: TRBJ2-7; abundance: few; d_gene: TRBD1; CDR3nt: TGCGCCAGCAGCTGGGGGACAGGGGGCGAGCAGTACTTC; CDR3aa: CASSWGTGGEQYF
v_gene: TRBV10-3; j_gene: TRBJ2-1; abundance: .; d_gene: .; CDR3nt: TGTGCCACAAAAAAGTCGCGGGCTAGCGCCGACAATGAGCAGTTCTTC; CDR3aa: CATKKSRASADNEQFF
v_gene: TRBV2; j_gene: TRBJ2-3; abundance: .; d_gene: .; CDR3nt: TGTGCCGGAGGGAGGACTAATCCACAAAATACGCAGTATTTT; CDR3aa: CAGGRTNPQNTQYF
v_gene: TRBV4-3; j_gene: TRBJ1-2; abundance: .; d_gene: TRBD1; CDR3nt: TGCGCCAGCAGCCAAGACGGGACAGGTGGAAACTATGGCTACACCTTC; CDR3aa: CASSQDGTGGNYGYTF
v_gene: TRBV28; j_gene: TRBJ1-4; abundance: .; d_gene: TRBD1; CDR3nt: TGTGCCAGCAGCCGGGGACAGGGTGAAAAACTGTTTTTT; CDR3aa: CASSRGQGEKLFF
v_gene: TRBV4-3; j_gene: TRBJ2-7; abundance: few; d_gene: TRBD2; CDR3nt: TGCGCCAGCAGCCACCCCCCGGAGACTAGCGGGAGGAAGCCCTACGAGCAGTACTTC; CDR3aa: CASSHPPETSGRKPYEQYF
v_gene: TRBV6-5; j_gene: TRBJ1-1; abundance: .; d_gene: TRBD1; CDR3nt: TGTGCCAGCAGCCCCTATAGGGACAGCACTGAAGCTTTCTTT; CDR3aa: CASSPYRDSTEAFF
v_gene: TRBV2; j_gene: TRBJ1-5; abundance: .; d_gene: .; CDR3nt: TGTGCCAGCAGTGGGATTGGGAGTCAGCCCCAGCATTTT; CDR3aa: CASSGIGSQPQHF
v_gene: TRBV2; j_gene: TRBJ2-7; abundance: .; d_gene: .; CDR3nt: TGTGCCAGCAGTGGGCAGGGGTTGGTTTACGAGCAGTACTTC; CDR3aa: CASSGQGLVYEQYF
v_gene: TRBV28; j_gene: TRBJ2-5; abundance: few; d_gene: TRBD2; CDR3nt: TGTGCCAGCAGTTCGGGCGGCGGGAGGGAGACCCAGTACTTC; CDR3aa: CASSSGGGRETQYF
v_gene: TRBV7-2; j_gene: TRBJ2-3; abundance: few; d_gene: TRBD2; CDR3nt: TGTGCCAGCAGCCCGGGACTAGCGGCAGATACGCAGTATTTT; CDR3aa: CASSPGLAADTQYF
v_gene: TRBV11-3; j_gene: TRBJ2-1; abundance: .; d_gene: TRBD2; CDR3nt: TGTGCCAGCAGCCTCTCGGGACTAGCGGGCAATGAGCAGTTCTTC; CDR3aa: CASSLSGLAGNEQFF
v_gene: TRBV15; j_gene: TRBJ2-7; abundance: .; d_gene: TRBD1; CDR3nt: TGTGCCACCAGCAGAACCGGGACAGAGAGCTCCTACGAGCAGTACTTC; CDR3aa: CATSRTGTESSYEQYF
v_gene: TRBV5-4; j_gene: TRBJ1-4; abundance: .; d_gene: TRBD1; CDR3nt: TGTGCCAGCAGCTTGAGGGGGCAAAATGAAAAACTGTTTTTT; CDR3aa: CASSLRGQNEKLFF
v_gene: TRBV2; j_gene: TRBJ2-7; abundance: .; d_gene: TRBD1; CDR3nt: TGTGCCAGTGGGACAGGGACGTCCTACGAGCAGTACTTC; CDR3aa: CASGTGTSYEQYF
v_gene: TRBV28; j_gene: TRBJ2-5; abundance: .; d_gene: TRBD1; CDR3nt: TGTGCCAGCAGGACCCGGGACAGAGAGACCCAGTACTTC; CDR3aa: CASRTRDRETQYF
v_gene: TRBV6-8; j_gene: TRBJ2-7; abundance: .; d_gene: TRBD2; CDR3nt: TGTGCCAGCAGTTTTCTAGCGGGAGGCACCTACGAGCAGTACTTC; CDR3aa: CASSFLAGGTYEQYF
v_gene: TRBV28; j_gene: TRBJ2-6; abundance: few; d_gene: .; CDR3nt: TGTGCCAGCAGGGCCGGGGGTGATTCTGGGGCCAACGTCCTGACTTTC; CDR3aa: CASRAGGDSGANVLTF
v_gene: TRBV6-5; j_gene: TRBJ1-5; abundance: .; d_gene: .; CDR3nt: TGTGCCAGCAGTATGACACAAGAACAGCCCCAGCATTTT; CDR3aa: CASSMTQEQPQHF
v_gene: TRBV15; j_gene: TRBJ1-2; abundance: .; d_gene: .; CDR3nt: TGTGCCACCAGCAGAGCCGGGTCAGGGAACTATGGCTACACCTTC; CDR3aa: CATSRAGSGNYGYTF
v_gene: TRBV4-3; j_gene: TRBJ1-5; abundance: .; d_gene: .; CDR3nt: TGCGCCAGCAGCCAGGCAGTTTATAGCAATCAGCCCCAGCATTTT; CDR3aa: CASSQAVYSNQPQHF
v_gene: TRBV4-3; j_gene: TRBJ2-7; abundance: .; d_gene: .; CDR3nt: TGCGCCAGCAGCCAAGGCGGCTACGAGCAGTACTTC; CDR3aa: CASSQGGYEQYF
v_gene: TRBV7-8; j_gene: TRBJ2-7; abundance: .; d_gene: .; CDR3nt: TGTGCCAGCAGCGACCCGAGTACCCCGGGGTACTTC; CDR3aa: CASSDPSTPGYF
v_gene: TRBV6-1; j_gene: TRBJ2-7; abundance: many; d_gene: TRBD1; CDR3nt: TGTGCCAGCAAAGGATGGGGACAGGCGTTCTACGAGCAGTACTTC; CDR3aa: CASKGWGQAFYEQYF
v_gene: TRBV5-1; j_gene: TRBJ2-7; abundance: .; d_gene: TRBD2; CDR3nt: TGCGCCAGCAGCCCACTAGCGGGAACCGAGCAGTACTTC; CDR3aa: CASSPLAGTEQYF
v_gene: TRBV11-3; j_gene: TRBJ2-7; abundance: .; d_gene: TRBD2; CDR3nt: TGTGCCAGCAGCATCCTATGCGGGAGGGTCGACGCGCAGTACTTC; CDR3aa: CASSILCGRVDAQYF